The 10 T cell receptor beta chains given below trace back to one sample, sequenced in a study of cytomegalovirus exposure and HLA in healthy donors. Primers: 60 Vbeta forward and 13 Jbeta reverse. Method: immunoSEQ multiplex PCR; TCRdb's copy keeps in-frame clones and lacks some. The data contain tens of thousands of clones, 70% to 80% of them singletons. The sequencing input was PBMCs. These receptors originate from a woman aged 50 to 65 in good health and CMV-seropositive.

J is TRBJ2-5 and V is TRBV5-1; TRBD1 agrees at 8 bases. V was pared by 3 bases and J by 5 bases, with 6 bases of the junction left unmatched. The CDR3 covers 14 residues. CDR1 is SGHRS, CDR2 YFSETQ, per germline. The CDR3 sequence: CASSSAGGSETQYF. The CDR3 DNA reads as TGCGCCAGCAGCTCCGCAGGGGGCTCGGAGACCCAGTACTTC.

The V and J genes are TRBV29-1 and TRBJ1-1, with TRBD1 matching over 8 bases. Germline lookup yields CDR1 SQVTM and CDR2 ANQGSEA. The CDR3 length is 13 residues. The V gene end was trimmed by 6 bases and the J gene end by 0 bases; junction bases not matched to a gene: 3. The CDR3 loop is CSVRQGMNTEAFF. The CDR3 region has the DNA TGCAGCGTAAGACAGGGGATGAACACTGAAGCTTTCTTT.

The V and J genes are TRBV19 and TRBJ1-5, with D possibly matching TRBD1 (6 bases). V lost 4 bases, J lost 6 bases, and 13 bases lay in between. The CDR3 is 14 amino acids. From germline, CDR1 is LNHDA and CDR2 SQIVND (reference sequence). CDR3 in amino acids: CASSTSQGAQPQHF. In DNA form, the CDR3 reads TGTGCCAGTAGTACCTCACAGGGCGCTCAGCCCCAGCATTTT.

The V and J genes are TRBV6-1 and TRBJ2-7; 8 bases match TRBD2. V lost 11 bases and J lost 5; bases outside the gene matches: 11. Looked up from germline, CDR1 is MNHNS and CDR2 is SASEGT. This CDR3 contains 13 residues. CDR3 residues: CALSGSELDEQYV. In nucleotides, the CDR3 is TGTGCCTTGAGCGGGAGTGAGCTCGACGAGCAGTACGTC.

The chain is built from TRBV29-1 and TRBJ1-2; no reliable D call. Germline CDR1 is SQVTM and CDR2 is ANQGSEA. V was pared by 3 bases and J by 4 bases, with 6 bases between. This CDR3 comprises 11 residues. As DNA, the CDR3 is TGCAGCGTTGATCTAGCCTATGGCTACACCTTC. It is translated as CSVDLAYGYTF. The whole variable domain, filled in from reference TRBV29-1 and TRBJ1-2, reads SAVISQKPSRDICQRGTSLTIQCQVDSQVTMMFWYRQQPGQSLTLIATANQGSEATYESGFVIDKFPISRPNLTFSTLTVSNMSPEDSSIYLCSVDLAYGYTFGSGTRLTVV.

CDR3 in DNA: TGTGCCAGCAGTGACTCGGTAGCCTCCGATACGCAGTATTTT. Its translation is CASSDSVASDTQYF. J is TRBJ2-3 and V is TRBV6-4; D remains unclear. In germline, CDR1 is MRHNA, CDR2 SNTAGT. The CDR3 sequence is 14 residues long. Deletions cut 0 bases from V and 6 bases from J, with 10 bases between.

This chain connects TRBV5-1 to TRBJ2-7, with D possibly TRBD2 on 6 matching bases. There are 14 residues in the CDR3. CDR1 is SGHRS and CDR2 is YFSETQ in the germline V gene. With 4 bases removed from V and 4 bases from J, the gap between germline ends came to 15 bases. The CDR3 loop reads CASSVGTGDYEQYF. The CDR3 DNA sequence: TGCGCCAGCAGCGTCGGGACGGGAGATTACGAGCAGTACTTC.

The rearrangement joins TRBV2 to TRBJ1-1, with D possibly matching TRBD1 (6 bases). V was cut by 2 bases and J by 10 bases, with 14 bases left in between. The CDR3 length is 13 residues. The V gene's germline CDR1 is SNHLY and CDR2 FYNNEI. CDR3 protein: CASSERGRGGAFF. As DNA, the CDR3 is TGTGCCAGCAGTGAAAGGGGTAGAGGGGGAGCTTTCTTT. Drawing the rest from reference TRBV2 and TRBJ1-1, the complete variable domain is EPEVTQTPSHQVTQMGQEVILRCVPISNHLYFYWYRQILGQKVEFLVSFYNNEISEKSEIFDDQFSVERPDGSNFTLKIRSTKLEDSAMYFCASSERGRGGAFFGQGTRLTVV.

This chain uses TRBV5-1 with TRBJ2-1; 8 nucleotides agree with TRBD1. The CDR3 is 16 amino acids. The V and J ends lost 0 bases and 9 bases, in that order; junction bases with no gene match: 11. Germline CDR1 SGHRS, CDR2 YFSETQ. The DNA of the CDR3 is TGCGCCAGCAGCTTGGTTCCAGGGGGCGCTTTGGGTGAGCAGTTCTTC. It is translated as CASSLVPGGALGEQFF.

This clone turned up a few times. This chain links TRBV6-6 with TRBJ2-5; D is possibly TRBD2 (6 bases). Trimming shortened V by 0 bases and J by 3 bases, and 11 bases separated the two germline ends. This CDR3 has 15 residues. In germline, CDR1 is MNHNY, CDR2 SVGAGI (reference sequence). Here the CDR3 reads CASSYSPGAKETQYF. DNA for the CDR3: TGTGCCAGCAGTTACTCCCCGGGAGCTAAAGAGACCCAGTACTTC.